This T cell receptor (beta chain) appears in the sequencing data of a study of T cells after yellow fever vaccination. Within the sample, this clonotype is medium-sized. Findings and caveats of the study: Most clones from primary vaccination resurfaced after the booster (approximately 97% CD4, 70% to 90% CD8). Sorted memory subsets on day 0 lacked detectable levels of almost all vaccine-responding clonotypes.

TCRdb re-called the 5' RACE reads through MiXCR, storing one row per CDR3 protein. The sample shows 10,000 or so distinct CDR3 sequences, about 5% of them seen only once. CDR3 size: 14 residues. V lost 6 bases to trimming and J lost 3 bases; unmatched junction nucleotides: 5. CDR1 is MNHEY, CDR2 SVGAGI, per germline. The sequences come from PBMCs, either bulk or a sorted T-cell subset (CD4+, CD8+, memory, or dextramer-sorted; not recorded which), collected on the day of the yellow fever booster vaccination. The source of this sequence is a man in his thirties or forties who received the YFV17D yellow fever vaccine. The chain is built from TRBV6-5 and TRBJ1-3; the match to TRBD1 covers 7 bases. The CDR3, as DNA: TGTGCCAGCAGGCCGACAGGGTTTGGAAACACCATATATTTT. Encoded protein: CASRPTGFGNTIYF.